Listed below are T cell receptor beta chains from one sample, sequenced in a study of shared clonotypes between healthy human individuals. This table comes from immunoSEQ multiplex PCR, and its TCRdb copy is limited to in-frame clones, with some not included. The table shows approximately 470,000 clones, with about 78% occurring only once. Source material: PBMCs. All receptors come from a woman aged 40 to 55 in good health. Some clones in this sample may be carry-over from other donors' samples. The CDR3 runs from the conserved cysteine through the conserved F or W. D genes are given only for firm matches. Expanded clones get a size class; other rows say once, few or many, or leave the size out.

d_call: -
v_call: TRBV30
j_call: TRBJ1-3
clone_size: -
cdr3_nt: TGTGCCTGGAGTGAAGCCCCAGGGACTTCTGGAAACACCATATATTTT
cdr3_aa: CAWSEAPGTSGNTIYF

d_call: TRBD1
v_call: TRBV18
j_call: TRBJ2-2
clone_size: -
cdr3_nt: TGTGCCAGCTCACCACCGACAGGGTTGGCCGGGGAGCTGTTTTTT
cdr3_aa: CASSPPTGLAGELFF

d_call: -
v_call: TRBV2
j_call: TRBJ2-5
clone_size: many
cdr3_nt: TGTGCCAGCAGTGCGGTCCAGAAACAAGAGACCCAGTACTTC
cdr3_aa: CASSAVQKQETQYF

d_call: TRBD1
v_call: TRBV5-1
j_call: TRBJ2-7
clone_size: -
cdr3_nt: TGCGCCAGCAGCTTGGCACAGGGGCCCACCTACGAGCAGTACTTC
cdr3_aa: CASSLAQGPTYEQYF

d_call: -
v_call: TRBV28
j_call: TRBJ1-2
clone_size: -
cdr3_nt: TGTGCCAGCAGAGATGGCACATATGGCTACACCTTC
cdr3_aa: CASRDGTYGYTF

d_call: -
v_call: TRBV10-3
j_call: TRBJ2-5
clone_size: -
cdr3_nt: TGTGCCATCAGTGATCGCGAAGAGACCCAGTACTTC
cdr3_aa: CAISDREETQYF

d_call: -
v_call: TRBV5-6
j_call: TRBJ2-4
clone_size: -
cdr3_nt: TGTGCCAGCAGCTTGCGGGCCGGCAACATTCAGTACTTC
cdr3_aa: CASSLRAGNIQYF

d_call: -
v_call: TRBV18
j_call: TRBJ2-3
clone_size: few
cdr3_nt: TGTGCCAGCTCACCACTCACACCGGAGGTCTCAGATACGCAGTATTTT
cdr3_aa: CASSPLTPEVSDTQYF

d_call: -
v_call: TRBV6-4
j_call: TRBJ2-3
clone_size: many
cdr3_nt: TGTGCCAGCAGTGAGGGGAACGCCCACACAGATACGCAGTATTTT
cdr3_aa: CASSEGNAHTDTQYF

d_call: TRBD2
v_call: TRBV7-3
j_call: TRBJ2-7
clone_size: few
cdr3_nt: TGTGCCAGCAGCTTAACTTCTGGGAGGGCCGGCGAGCAGTACTTC
cdr3_aa: CASSLTSGRAGEQYF

d_call: -
v_call: TRBV5-1
j_call: TRBJ2-5
clone_size: once
cdr3_nt: TGCGCCAGCAGCTTGTTAGCGGTTCGAGGTCAAGAGACCCAGTACTTC
cdr3_aa: CASSLLAVRGQETQYF

d_call: TRBD2
v_call: TRBV7-9
j_call: TRBJ2-2
clone_size: many
cdr3_nt: TGTGCCAGCAGTTTTACTAGCGTTTTGAACACCGGGGAGCTGTTTTTT
cdr3_aa: CASSFTSVLNTGELFF

d_call: -
v_call: TRBV7-6
j_call: TRBJ2-7
clone_size: -
cdr3_nt: TGTGCCAGCAGCGACGACAGGGAGGGTAGCTCCTACGAGCAGTACTTC
cdr3_aa: CASSDDREGSSYEQYF

d_call: TRBD2
v_call: TRBV28
j_call: TRBJ2-7
clone_size: -
cdr3_nt: TGTGCCAGCAGACAGCGGGAGAGAACCTACGAGCAGTACTTC
cdr3_aa: CASRQRERTYEQYF

d_call: TRBD2
v_call: TRBV2
j_call: TRBJ2-1
clone_size: -
cdr3_nt: TGTGCCAGCAGTCGCGGACTAGCGGACTACAATGAGCAGTTCTTC
cdr3_aa: CASSRGLADYNEQFF

d_call: -
v_call: TRBV4-1
j_call: TRBJ1-1
clone_size: -
cdr3_nt: TGCGCCAGCAGCCCCGGTATCGACAGGCTGAACACTGAAGCTTTCTTT
cdr3_aa: CASSPGIDRLNTEAFF

d_call: -
v_call: TRBV6-1
j_call: TRBJ1-4
clone_size: -
cdr3_nt: TGTGCCAGCAGGGGGGGGGCAACTAATGAAAAACTGTTTTTT
cdr3_aa: CASRGGATNEKLFF

d_call: TRBD1
v_call: TRBV7-8
j_call: TRBJ2-2
clone_size: -
cdr3_nt: TGTGCCAGCAGCCCCCCTACCTGGCAGGGGGCCGGGGAGCTGTTTTTT
cdr3_aa: CASSPPTWQGAGELFF

d_call: TRBD2
v_call: TRBV7-9
j_call: TRBJ2-7
clone_size: -
cdr3_nt: TGTGCCAGCAGCTTAAGGACTAGCGGGAGGGCCGCCGAGCAGTACTTC
cdr3_aa: CASSLRTSGRAAEQYF

d_call: -
v_call: TRBV27
j_call: TRBJ2-7
clone_size: -
cdr3_nt: TGTGCCAGCAGCCGATTCGGACAAAACTACGAGCAGTACTTC
cdr3_aa: CASSRFGQNYEQYF

d_call: -
v_call: TRBV2
j_call: TRBJ2-7
clone_size: few
cdr3_nt: TGTGCCAGCAGGTACTACGAGCAGTACTTC
cdr3_aa: CASRYYEQYF

d_call: -
v_call: TRBV29-1
j_call: TRBJ1-2
clone_size: once
cdr3_nt: TGCAGCGTTCTCCGGCAGGGTGAGGGCTATGGCTACACCTTC
cdr3_aa: CSVLRQGEGYGYTF

d_call: TRBD1
v_call: TRBV7-9
j_call: TRBJ2-7
clone_size: -
cdr3_nt: TGTGCCAGCAGCTTAGGGACAGGGCAGTACGAGCAGTACTTC
cdr3_aa: CASSLGTGQYEQYF

d_call: -
v_call: TRBV7-9
j_call: TRBJ2-7
clone_size: -
cdr3_nt: TGTGCCAGCAGCTTAGTGGGATGGGGGTTCTCCCCCTACGAGCAGTACTTC
cdr3_aa: CASSLVGWGFSPYEQYF

d_call: TRBD2
v_call: TRBV30
j_call: TRBJ2-5
clone_size: many
cdr3_nt: TGTGCCTGGCGCCGGACGGGGGGGCAGACCCAGTACTTC
cdr3_aa: CAWRRTGGQTQYF

d_call: TRBD1
v_call: TRBV6-6
j_call: TRBJ2-7
clone_size: -
cdr3_nt: TGTGCCAGCAGTTACTCGGCGTCCCAGGGGGCCGGCGAGCAGTACTTC
cdr3_aa: CASSYSASQGAGEQYF

d_call: -
v_call: TRBV30
j_call: TRBJ1-1
clone_size: -
cdr3_nt: TGTGCCTGGAGTGTTTCCGGCACGGCGGACACTGAAGCTTTCTTT
cdr3_aa: CAWSVSGTADTEAFF

d_call: -
v_call: TRBV5-1
j_call: TRBJ1-3
clone_size: -
cdr3_nt: TGCGCCAGCAGCGTACGTCAGGGGACTGGAAACACCATATATTTT
cdr3_aa: CASSVRQGTGNTIYF

d_call: -
v_call: TRBV5-5
j_call: TRBJ2-7
clone_size: once
cdr3_nt: TGTGCCAGCAGCTTGATGATCAGGGCCCCCTACGAGCAGTACTTC
cdr3_aa: CASSLMIRAPYEQYF

d_call: -
v_call: TRBV19
j_call: TRBJ2-3
clone_size: -
cdr3_nt: TGTGCCAGTAGTATCGAAGCGCGGACAGATACGCAGTATTTT
cdr3_aa: CASSIEARTDTQYF

d_call: TRBD1
v_call: TRBV4-2
j_call: TRBJ1-3
clone_size: -
cdr3_nt: TGTGCCAGCAGCCAGGCTTATGACAGGGCTGGAAACACCATATATTTT
cdr3_aa: CASSQAYDRAGNTIYF

d_call: -
v_call: TRBV5-4
j_call: TRBJ2-7
clone_size: -
cdr3_nt: TGTGCCAGCAGCCCGGACGGGACAAACTACGAGCAGTACTTC
cdr3_aa: CASSPDGTNYEQYF

d_call: TRBD2
v_call: TRBV4-1
j_call: TRBJ2-4
clone_size: -
cdr3_nt: TGCGCCAGCAGACCCCTTCTAGCGGGAGTACCCAAAAACATTCAGTACTTC
cdr3_aa: CASRPLLAGVPKNIQYF

d_call: -
v_call: TRBV7-8
j_call: TRBJ1-5
clone_size: -
cdr3_nt: TGTGCCAGCAGCCCCGATCGGGGGAGCAATCAGCCCCAGCATTTT
cdr3_aa: CASSPDRGSNQPQHF

d_call: -
v_call: TRBV7-9
j_call: TRBJ2-1
clone_size: -
cdr3_nt: TGTGCCAGCAGCGAACAGGTCAGGAATGAGCAGTTCTTC
cdr3_aa: CASSEQVRNEQFF

d_call: -
v_call: TRBV6-6
j_call: TRBJ2-2
clone_size: -
cdr3_nt: TGTGCCAGCAGCCGGGACCACCGGGGCGGGGAGCTGTTTTTT
cdr3_aa: CASSRDHRGGELFF

d_call: -
v_call: TRBV7-2
j_call: TRBJ2-1
clone_size: once
cdr3_nt: TGTGCCAGCAGTCCCCGGTCGGGACACAATGAGCAGTTCTTC
cdr3_aa: CASSPRSGHNEQFF

d_call: TRBD1
v_call: TRBV5-1
j_call: TRBJ1-5
clone_size: -
cdr3_nt: TGCGCCAGCAGCTTGTCAACAGGGGGCGGTCAGCCCCAGCATTTT
cdr3_aa: CASSLSTGGGQPQHF

d_call: -
v_call: TRBV7-2
j_call: TRBJ2-7
clone_size: -
cdr3_nt: TGTGCCAGCAGCTTCAAGGGCGGCAGTACCTACGAGCAGTACTTC
cdr3_aa: CASSFKGGSTYEQYF

d_call: TRBD2
v_call: TRBV7-2
j_call: TRBJ2-2
clone_size: -
cdr3_nt: TGTGCCAGCTCTGCGGGAGTAATGACCGGGGAGCTGTTTTTT
cdr3_aa: CASSAGVMTGELFF

d_call: -
v_call: TRBV5-1
j_call: TRBJ2-3
clone_size: -
cdr3_nt: TGCGCCAGCAGCTTGATGGTGGGCACAGATACGCAGTATTTT
cdr3_aa: CASSLMVGTDTQYF

d_call: -
v_call: TRBV5-4
j_call: TRBJ2-7
clone_size: -
cdr3_nt: TGTGCCAGCAGCACCGCGGGGCCCCTTAGAGGCGAGCAGTACTTC
cdr3_aa: CASSTAGPLRGEQYF

d_call: TRBD2
v_call: TRBV19
j_call: TRBJ2-2
clone_size: -
cdr3_nt: TGTGCCAGTAGTATGGGTAGGACTAGCGCCGCGGGGGAGCTGTTTTTT
cdr3_aa: CASSMGRTSAAGELFF

d_call: TRBD2
v_call: TRBV7-7
j_call: TRBJ2-5
clone_size: -
cdr3_nt: TGTGCCAGCAGCTTAACTAGCGGAGTACAAGAGACCCAGTACTTC
cdr3_aa: CASSLTSGVQETQYF

d_call: TRBD1
v_call: TRBV4-1
j_call: TRBJ2-5
clone_size: -
cdr3_nt: TGCGCCAGCAGCCACACCCCGACAGGGGGAGATGGATTGCCCCAGTACTTC
cdr3_aa: CASSHTPTGGDGLPQYF

d_call: -
v_call: TRBV18
j_call: TRBJ2-7
clone_size: -
cdr3_nt: TGTGCCAGCTCCCGGCAGGGCTACGAGCAGTACTTC
cdr3_aa: CASSRQGYEQYF

d_call: -
v_call: TRBV2
j_call: TRBJ1-5
clone_size: -
cdr3_nt: TGTGCCAGCCACGGGGGCCTAGGCAGTCAGCCCCAGCATTTT
cdr3_aa: CASHGGLGSQPQHF

d_call: TRBD2
v_call: TRBV9
j_call: TRBJ2-1
clone_size: -
cdr3_nt: TGTGCCAGCAGCCCCCGAGAGCGGGAGGTTTACAATGAGCAGTTCTTC
cdr3_aa: CASSPREREVYNEQFF

d_call: -
v_call: TRBV2
j_call: TRBJ1-1
clone_size: -
cdr3_nt: TGTGCCAGCAGGGTACAGGGGAACACTGAAGCTTTCTTT
cdr3_aa: CASRVQGNTEAFF

d_call: -
v_call: TRBV5-1
j_call: TRBJ1-3
clone_size: -
cdr3_nt: TGCGCCAGCAGCTTGGAAGGGACCGCCTCTGGAAACACCATATATTTT
cdr3_aa: CASSLEGTASGNTIYF

d_call: -
v_call: TRBV30
j_call: TRBJ2-5
clone_size: -
cdr3_nt: TGTGCCTGGACCTTAAGTAGGAGGGAAGAGACCCAGTACTTC
cdr3_aa: CAWTLSRREETQYF

d_call: TRBD2
v_call: TRBV7-2
j_call: TRBJ2-2
clone_size: -
cdr3_nt: TGTGCCAGCAGCGGTAGGACTAGCACGAACACCGGGGAGCTGTTTTTT
cdr3_aa: CASSGRTSTNTGELFF

d_call: TRBD2
v_call: TRBV6-1
j_call: TRBJ2-7
clone_size: -
cdr3_nt: TGTGCCAGCAGACCTAGCGGGACCTCCTACGAGCAGTACTTC
cdr3_aa: CASRPSGTSYEQYF

d_call: TRBD1
v_call: TRBV7-8
j_call: TRBJ1-4
clone_size: few
cdr3_nt: TGTGCCAGCAGCCTACGGACAGGGGGCAGAGGATATGAAAAACTGTTTTTT
cdr3_aa: CASSLRTGGRGYEKLFF

d_call: -
v_call: TRBV5-8
j_call: TRBJ2-7
clone_size: -
cdr3_nt: TGTGCCAGCAGCCTGGGGGCAGCGAGGGGCTACGAGCAGTACTTC
cdr3_aa: CASSLGAARGYEQYF

d_call: -
v_call: TRBV7-2
j_call: TRBJ2-2
clone_size: -
cdr3_nt: TGTGCCAGCAGCTTAGCGGGACTGAACACCGGGGAGCTGTTTTTT
cdr3_aa: CASSLAGLNTGELFF

d_call: -
v_call: TRBV5-1
j_call: TRBJ2-1
clone_size: -
cdr3_nt: TGCGCCAGCAGCTTGGAGGGCTTCTCCTACAATGAGCAGTTCTTC
cdr3_aa: CASSLEGFSYNEQFF

d_call: -
v_call: TRBV2
j_call: TRBJ2-6
clone_size: -
cdr3_nt: TGTGCCACCAAAGGGGTGCCTGGGGCCAACGTCCTGACTTTC
cdr3_aa: CATKGVPGANVLTF